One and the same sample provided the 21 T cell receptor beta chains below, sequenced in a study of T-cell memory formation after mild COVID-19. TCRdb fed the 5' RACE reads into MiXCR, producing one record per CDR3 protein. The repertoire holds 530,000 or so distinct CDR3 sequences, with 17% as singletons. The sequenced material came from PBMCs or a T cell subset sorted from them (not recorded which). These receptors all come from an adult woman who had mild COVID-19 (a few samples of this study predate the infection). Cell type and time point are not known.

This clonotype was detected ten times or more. The CDR3 nucleotides are TGTGCCAGCAGCTTAGCGGGGGGGGTCCACAATGAGCAGTTCTTC. This codes for CASSLAGGVHNEQFF. The rearrangement links TRBV11-3 to TRBJ2-1, with 8 bases aligning to TRBD2. Germline CDR1 and CDR2: SGHNT and YENEEA. Trimming at V came to 1 base and at J to 5 bases, leaving 4 bases not matched to a gene. The CDR3 is made up of 15 amino acids.

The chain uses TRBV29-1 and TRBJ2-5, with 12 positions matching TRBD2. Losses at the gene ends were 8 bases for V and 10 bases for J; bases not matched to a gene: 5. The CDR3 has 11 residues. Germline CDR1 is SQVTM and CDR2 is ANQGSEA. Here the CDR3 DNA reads TGCAGCTCTCGACTAGCGGGAGTCCAGTACTTC. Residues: CSSRLAGVQYF.

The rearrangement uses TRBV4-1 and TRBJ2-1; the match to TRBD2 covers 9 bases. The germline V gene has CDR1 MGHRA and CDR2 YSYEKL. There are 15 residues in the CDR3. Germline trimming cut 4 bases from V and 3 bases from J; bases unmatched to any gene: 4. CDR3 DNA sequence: TGCGCCAGCAGCCCCCTAGCGGGGATCTACAATGAGCAGTTCTTC. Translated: CASSPLAGIYNEQFF.

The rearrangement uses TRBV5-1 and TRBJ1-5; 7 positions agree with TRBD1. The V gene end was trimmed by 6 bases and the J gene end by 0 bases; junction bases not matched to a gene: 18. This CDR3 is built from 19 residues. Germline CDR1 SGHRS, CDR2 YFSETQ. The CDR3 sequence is CASKTPLGGEPPSNQPQHF. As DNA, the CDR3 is TGCGCCAGCAAGACCCCATTAGGGGGCGAACCCCCTAGCAATCAGCCCCAGCATTTT. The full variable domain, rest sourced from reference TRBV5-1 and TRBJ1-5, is KAGVTQTPRYLIKTRGQQVTLSCSPISGHRSVSWYQQTPGQGLQFLFEYFSETQRNKGNFPGRFSGRQFSNSRSEMNVSTLELGDSALYLCASKTPLGGEPPSNQPQHFGDGTRLSIL.

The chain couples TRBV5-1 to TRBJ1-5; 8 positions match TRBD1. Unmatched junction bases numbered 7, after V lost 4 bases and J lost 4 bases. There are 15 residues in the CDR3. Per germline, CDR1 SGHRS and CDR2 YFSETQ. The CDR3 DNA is TGCGCCAGCAGCCAGACAGGGGCCCCTAATCAGCCCCAGCATTTT. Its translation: CASSQTGAPNQPQHF.

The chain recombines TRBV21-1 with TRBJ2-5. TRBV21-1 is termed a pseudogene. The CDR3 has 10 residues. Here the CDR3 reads CASERETQYF. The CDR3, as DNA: TGTGCCAGCGAGAGGGAGACCCAGTACTTC.

CDR3: CASSLQLGGVYEQYF. The DNA for the CDR3 is TGTGCCAGCAGCCTCCAGTTGGGGGGCGTTTACGAGCAGTACTTC. The chain couples TRBV12-3 or TRBV12-4 to TRBJ2-7, with D perhaps being TRBD1 or TRBD2 (6 bases each). The CDR3 consists of 15 residues. Trimming took 6 bases from V and 4 from J, leaving 19 bases between them.

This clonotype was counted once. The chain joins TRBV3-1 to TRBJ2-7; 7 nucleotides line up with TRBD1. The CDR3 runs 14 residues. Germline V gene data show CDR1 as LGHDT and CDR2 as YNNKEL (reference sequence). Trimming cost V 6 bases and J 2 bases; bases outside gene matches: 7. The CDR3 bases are TGTGCCAGCAGTCCGTATACAGGGGCCTACGAGCAGTACTTC. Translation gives CASSPYTGAYEQYF.

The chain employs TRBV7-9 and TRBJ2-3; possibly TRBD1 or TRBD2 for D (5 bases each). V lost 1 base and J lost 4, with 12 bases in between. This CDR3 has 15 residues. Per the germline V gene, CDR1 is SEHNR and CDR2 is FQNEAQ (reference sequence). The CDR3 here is CASSLGTVGADTQYF. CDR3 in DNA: TGTGCCAGCAGCTTAGGGACTGTGGGGGCAGATACGCAGTATTTT.

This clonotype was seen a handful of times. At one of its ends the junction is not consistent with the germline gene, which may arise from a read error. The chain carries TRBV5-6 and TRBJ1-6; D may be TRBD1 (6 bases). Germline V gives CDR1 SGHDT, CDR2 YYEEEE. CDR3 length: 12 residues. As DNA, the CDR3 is TGTGCCAGCAGATTGAAACAGGGTTTATCCGTCTTT. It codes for CASRLKQGLSVF.

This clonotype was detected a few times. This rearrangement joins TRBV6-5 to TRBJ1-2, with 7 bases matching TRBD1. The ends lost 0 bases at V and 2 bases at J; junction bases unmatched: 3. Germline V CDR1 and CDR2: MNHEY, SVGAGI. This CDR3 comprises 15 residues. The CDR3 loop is CASSYSPGQNYGYTF. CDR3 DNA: TGTGCCAGCAGTTACTCGCCGGGACAGAACTATGGCTACACCTTC.

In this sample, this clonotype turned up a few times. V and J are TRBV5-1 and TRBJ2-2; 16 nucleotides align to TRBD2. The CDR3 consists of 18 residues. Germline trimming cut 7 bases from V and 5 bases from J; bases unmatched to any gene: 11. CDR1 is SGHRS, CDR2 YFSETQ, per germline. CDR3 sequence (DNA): TGCGCCAGCGGCGGGACTAGCGGGAGGGCCGGAAGGACCGGGGAGCTGTTTTTT. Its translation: CASGGTSGRAGRTGELFF.

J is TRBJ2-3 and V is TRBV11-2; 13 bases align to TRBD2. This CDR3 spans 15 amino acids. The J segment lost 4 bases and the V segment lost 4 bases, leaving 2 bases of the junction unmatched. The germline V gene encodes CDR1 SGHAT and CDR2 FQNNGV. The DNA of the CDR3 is TGTGCCAGCAGCTCACTAGCGGGAGGGGCAGATACGCAGTATTTT. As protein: CASSSLAGGADTQYF.

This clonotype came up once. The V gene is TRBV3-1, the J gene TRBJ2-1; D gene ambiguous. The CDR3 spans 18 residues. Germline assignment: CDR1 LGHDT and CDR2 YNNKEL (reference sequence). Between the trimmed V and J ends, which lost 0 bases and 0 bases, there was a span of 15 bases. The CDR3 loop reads CASSQDAQRLSSYNEQFF. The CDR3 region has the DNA TGTGCCAGCAGCCAAGATGCCCAGCGCCTTAGCTCCTACAATGAGCAGTTCTTC.

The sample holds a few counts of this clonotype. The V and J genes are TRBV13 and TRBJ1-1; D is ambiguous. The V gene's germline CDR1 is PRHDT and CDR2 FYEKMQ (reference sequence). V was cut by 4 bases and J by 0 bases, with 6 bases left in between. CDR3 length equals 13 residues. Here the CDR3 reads CASSSEMNTEAFF. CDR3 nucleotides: TGTGCCAGCAGCTCCGAAATGAACACTGAAGCTTTCTTT.

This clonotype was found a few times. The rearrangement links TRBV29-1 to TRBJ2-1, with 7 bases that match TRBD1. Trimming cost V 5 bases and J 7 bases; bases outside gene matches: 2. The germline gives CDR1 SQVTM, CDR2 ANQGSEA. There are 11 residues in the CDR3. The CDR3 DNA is TGCAGCGTTCCACAGGGGAATGAGCAGTTCTTC. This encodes CSVPQGNEQFF.

The CDR3 DNA reads TGTGCCAGCAGCCGTCCCCGGGGCGGCTACAATGAGCAGTTCTTC. Translation gives CASSRPRGGYNEQFF. The chain links TRBV27 to TRBJ2-1; D is tentatively TRBD1 or TRBD2 (5 bases each). Per germline, CDR1 MNHEY and CDR2 SMNVEV (reference sequence). V was cut by 6 bases and J by 3 bases, with 15 bases left in between. This CDR3 has 15 amino acids.

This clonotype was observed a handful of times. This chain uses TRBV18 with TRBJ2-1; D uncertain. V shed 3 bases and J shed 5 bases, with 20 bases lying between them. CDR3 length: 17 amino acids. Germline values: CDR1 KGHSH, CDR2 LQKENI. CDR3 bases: TGTGCCAGCTCACCGGTCAGTACCGCCCCTACCAACAATGAGCAGTTCTTC. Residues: CASSPVSTAPTNNEQFF. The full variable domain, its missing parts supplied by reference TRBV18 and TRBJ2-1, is NAGVMQNPRHLVRRRGQEARLRCSPMKGHSHVYWYRQLPEEGLKFMVYLQKENIIDESGMPKERFSAEFPKEGPSILRIQQVVRGDSAAYFCASSPVSTAPTNNEQFFGPGTRLTVL.

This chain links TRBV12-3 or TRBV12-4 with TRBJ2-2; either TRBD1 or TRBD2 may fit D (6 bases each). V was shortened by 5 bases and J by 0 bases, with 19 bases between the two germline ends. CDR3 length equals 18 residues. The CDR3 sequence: CASSRPGGDRTNTGELFF. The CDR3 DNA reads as TGTGCCAGCAGTCGCCCCGGGGGAGACAGGACGAACACCGGGGAGCTGTTTTTT.

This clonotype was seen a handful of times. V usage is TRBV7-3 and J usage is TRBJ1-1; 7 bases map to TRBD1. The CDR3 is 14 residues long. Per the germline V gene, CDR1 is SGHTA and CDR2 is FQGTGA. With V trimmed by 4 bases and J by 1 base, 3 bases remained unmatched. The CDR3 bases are TGTGCCAGCAGCTCACACAGGGGGAACACTGAAGCTTTCTTT. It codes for CASSSHRGNTEAFF.

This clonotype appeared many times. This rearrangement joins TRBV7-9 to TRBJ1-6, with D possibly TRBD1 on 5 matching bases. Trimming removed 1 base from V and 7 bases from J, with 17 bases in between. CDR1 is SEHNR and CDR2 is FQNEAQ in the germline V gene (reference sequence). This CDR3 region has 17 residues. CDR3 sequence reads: CASSLDRWLGGNSPLHF. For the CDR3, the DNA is TGTGCCAGCAGCTTAGACCGATGGCTGGGGGGGAATTCACCCCTCCACTTT.